This T cell receptor (beta chain) is drawn from a study of T cell responses to AZD1222 COVID-19 vaccine. Repertoires were generated with immunoSEQ multiplex PCR, while TCRdb's copy carries only in-frame clones and drops some. The sample lists tens of thousands of clones, approximately 83% occurring once. Per germline, CDR1 MNHNY and CDR2 SVGAGI (reference sequence). The CDR3 has 14 amino acids. Trimming left V 2 bases short and J 0 bases short, with 5 bases between. This TCR was sampled from an adult in good health. Material: peripheral blood, obtained on day 0 of AZD1222 vaccination. The chain has TRBV6-6 and TRBJ1-5; D gene uncertain. The CDR3, as DNA: TGTGCCAGCAGTTACGGACGTAGCAATCAGCCCCAGCATTTT. Its translation: CASSYGRSNQPQHF.